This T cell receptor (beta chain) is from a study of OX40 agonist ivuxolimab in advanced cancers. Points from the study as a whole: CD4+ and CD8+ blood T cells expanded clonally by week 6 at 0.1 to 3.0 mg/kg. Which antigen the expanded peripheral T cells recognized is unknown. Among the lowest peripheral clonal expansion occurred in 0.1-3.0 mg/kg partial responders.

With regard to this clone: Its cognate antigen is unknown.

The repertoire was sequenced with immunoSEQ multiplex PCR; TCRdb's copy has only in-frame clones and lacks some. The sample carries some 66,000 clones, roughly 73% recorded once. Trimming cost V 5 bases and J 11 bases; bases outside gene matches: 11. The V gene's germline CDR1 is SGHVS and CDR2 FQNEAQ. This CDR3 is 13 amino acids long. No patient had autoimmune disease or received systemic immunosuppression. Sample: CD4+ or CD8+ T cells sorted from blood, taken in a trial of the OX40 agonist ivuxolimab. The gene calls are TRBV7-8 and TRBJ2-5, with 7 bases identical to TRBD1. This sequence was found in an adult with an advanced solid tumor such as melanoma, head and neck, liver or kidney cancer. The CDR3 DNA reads TGTGCCAGCAGCAACCAAGACAGGGAGAAGCAGTACTTC. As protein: CASSNQDREKQYF. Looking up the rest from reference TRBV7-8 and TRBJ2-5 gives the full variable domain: GAGVSQSPRYKVAKRGQDVALRCDPISGHVSLFWYQQALGQGPEFLTYFQNEAQLDKSGLPSDRFFAERPEGSVSTLKIQRTQQEDSAVYLCASSNQDREKQYFGPGTRLLVL.